The rows below give T cell receptor beta chains drawn from one sample of a study of T cells in Graves' hyperthyroidism and ophthalmopathy. Via MiXCR, TCRdb re-called the multiplex PCR reads, giving one row per CDR3 protein. The data contain about 690,000 distinct CDR3 sequences, roughly 17% of them seen just once; the ten biggest clones take up roughly a sixth. Material for sequencing was blood. The receptor set was obtained from a man aged 45-65 years with Graves' hyperthyroidism. Both conserved end residues are part of each CDR3. A D gene is named only where the DNA matches it firmly. Clone size is given for some rows only: seen once, a few or many times, or a class if the clone is expanded.

V	size	J	D	CDR3	DNA
TRBV12-3/TRBV12-4	-	TRBJ2-7	TRBD1	CASSLNDRVNEQYF	TGTGCCAGCAGTTTGAACGACAGGGTCAACGAGCAGTACTTC
TRBV20-1	few	TRBJ1-5	TRBD1	CSAAGTGNQPQHF	TGCAGTGCTGCCGGGACAGGCAATCAGCCCCAGCATTTT
TRBV7-2	-	TRBJ1-2	-	CASSFGTSANYGYTF	TGTGCCAGCAGCTTCGGGACAAGTGCTAACTATGGCTACACCTTC
TRBV2	many	TRBJ2-7	-	CASRTLVTYEQYF	TGTGCCAGCAGAACACTAGTCACCTACGAGCAGTACTTC
TRBV28	many	TRBJ2-1	TRBD2	CASSPGLAGGMYEQFF	TGTGCCAGCAGTCCGGGACTAGCGGGAGGAATGTATGAGCAGTTCTTC
TRBV5-1	many	TRBJ2-7	-	CASSRGLDLYEQYF	TGCGCCAGCAGTCGAGGACTGGACCTCTACGAGCAGTACTTC
TRBV6-1	many	TRBJ2-1	TRBD2	CASSVGRNNEQFF	TGTGCCAGCAGTGTCGGGAGGAACAATGAGCAGTTCTTC
TRBV27	few	TRBJ2-1	-	CASSLWGANEQFF	TGTGCCAGCAGTTTATGGGGGGCGAACGAGCAGTTCTTC
TRBV30	many	TRBJ1-2	TRBD1	CAWTKELTGTGGYTF	TGTGCCTGGACCAAAGAATTGACAGGGACGGGAGGCTACACCTTC
TRBV10-1	-	TRBJ2-3	-	CASSESVDTQYF	TGCGCCAGCAGTGAGTCGGTGGATACGCAGTATTTT
TRBV5-1	many	TRBJ2-3	-	CASSLAPGERADTQYF	TGCGCCAGCAGCTTGGCCCCGGGGGAGAGGGCAGATACGCAGTATTTT
TRBV7-2	-	TRBJ2-3	TRBD2	CASSPTSGYTDTQYF	TGTGCCAGCAGCCCTACTAGCGGCTACACAGATACGCAGTATTTT
TRBV18	-	TRBJ2-1	TRBD1	CASSGVRDRGGNEQFF	TGTGCCAGCTCGGGCGTCCGGGACAGGGGCGGCAATGAGCAGTTCTTC
TRBV5-6	many	TRBJ2-7	-	CASSIPGVLGEQYF	TGTGCCAGCAGCATACCGGGAGTTTTGGGCGAGCAGTACTTC
TRBV3-1	many	TRBJ2-7	-	CASSQVPLPASEQYF	TGTGCCAGCAGCCAAGTGCCCCTCCCTGCGAGTGAGCAGTACTTC
TRBV20-1	many	TRBJ1-2	-	CSASPARDYGYTF	TGCAGTGCCTCCCCCGCTCGGGACTATGGCTACACCTTC